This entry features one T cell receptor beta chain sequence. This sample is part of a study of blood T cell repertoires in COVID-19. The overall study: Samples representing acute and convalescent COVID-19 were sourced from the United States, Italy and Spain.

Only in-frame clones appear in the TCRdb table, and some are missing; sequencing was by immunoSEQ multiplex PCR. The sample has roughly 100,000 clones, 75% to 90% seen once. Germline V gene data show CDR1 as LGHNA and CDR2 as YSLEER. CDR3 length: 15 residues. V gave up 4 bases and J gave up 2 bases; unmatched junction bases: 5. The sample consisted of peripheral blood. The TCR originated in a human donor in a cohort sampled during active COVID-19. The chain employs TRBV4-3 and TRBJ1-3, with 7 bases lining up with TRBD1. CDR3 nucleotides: TGCGCCAGCAGCCCAGGGGGGCCCCCTGGAAACACCATATATTTT. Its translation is CASSPGGPPGNTIYF.